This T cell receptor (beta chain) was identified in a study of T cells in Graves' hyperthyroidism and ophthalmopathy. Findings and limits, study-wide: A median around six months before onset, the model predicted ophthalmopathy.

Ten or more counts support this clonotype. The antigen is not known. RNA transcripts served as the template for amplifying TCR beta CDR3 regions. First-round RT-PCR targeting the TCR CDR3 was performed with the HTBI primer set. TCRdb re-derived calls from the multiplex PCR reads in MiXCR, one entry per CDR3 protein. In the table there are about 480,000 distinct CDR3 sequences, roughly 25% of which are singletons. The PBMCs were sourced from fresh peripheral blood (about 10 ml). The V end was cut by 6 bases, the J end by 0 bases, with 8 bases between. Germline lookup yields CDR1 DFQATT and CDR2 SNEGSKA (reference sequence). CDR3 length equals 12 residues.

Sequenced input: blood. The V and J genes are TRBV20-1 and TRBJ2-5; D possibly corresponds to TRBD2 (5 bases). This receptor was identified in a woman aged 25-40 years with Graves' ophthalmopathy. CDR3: CSAPGNQETQYF. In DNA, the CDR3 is TGCAGTGCCCCGGGGAACCAAGAGACCCAGTACTTC.